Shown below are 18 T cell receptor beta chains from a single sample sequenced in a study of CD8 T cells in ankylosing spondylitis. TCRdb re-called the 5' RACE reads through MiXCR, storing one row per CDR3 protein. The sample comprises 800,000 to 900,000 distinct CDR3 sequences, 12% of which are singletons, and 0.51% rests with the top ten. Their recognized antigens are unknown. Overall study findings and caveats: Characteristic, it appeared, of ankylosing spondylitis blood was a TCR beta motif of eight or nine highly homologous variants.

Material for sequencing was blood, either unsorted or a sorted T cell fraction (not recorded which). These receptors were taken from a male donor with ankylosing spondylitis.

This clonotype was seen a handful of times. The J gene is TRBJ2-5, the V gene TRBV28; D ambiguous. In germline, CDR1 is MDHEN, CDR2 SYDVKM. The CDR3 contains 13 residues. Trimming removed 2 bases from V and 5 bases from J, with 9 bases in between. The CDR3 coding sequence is TGTGCCAGCAGTTTACCCGCGTTGGAGACCCAGTACTTC. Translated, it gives CASSLPALETQYF.

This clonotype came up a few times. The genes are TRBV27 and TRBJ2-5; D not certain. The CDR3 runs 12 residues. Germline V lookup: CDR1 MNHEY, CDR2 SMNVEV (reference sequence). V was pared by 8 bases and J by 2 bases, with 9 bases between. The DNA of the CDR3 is TGTGCCAGCGGGTTAAGGCAAGAGACCCAGTACTTC. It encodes CASGLRQETQYF.

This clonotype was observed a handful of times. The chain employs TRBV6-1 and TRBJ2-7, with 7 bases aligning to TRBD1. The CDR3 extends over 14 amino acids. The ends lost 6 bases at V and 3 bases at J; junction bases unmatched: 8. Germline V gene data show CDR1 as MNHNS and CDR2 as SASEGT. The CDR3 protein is CASRRGTAIYEQYF. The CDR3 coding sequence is TGTGCCAGCAGGAGGGGGACAGCTATCTACGAGCAGTACTTC.

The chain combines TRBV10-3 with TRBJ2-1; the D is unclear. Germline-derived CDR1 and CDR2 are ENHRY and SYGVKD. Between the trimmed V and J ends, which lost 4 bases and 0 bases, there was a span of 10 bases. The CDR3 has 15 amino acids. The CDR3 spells CAISGSSSSYNEQFF. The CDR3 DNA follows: TGTGCCATCAGTGGATCATCTAGCTCCTACAATGAGCAGTTCTTC.

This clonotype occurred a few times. DNA of the CDR3: TGCAGTGCTATCCGGGACCTGAGCTCCTACGAGCAGTACTTC. It codes for CSAIRDLSSYEQYF. The V and J genes are TRBV20-1 and TRBJ2-7; D could derive from TRBD1 or TRBD2 (5 bases each). Trimming left V 4 bases short and J 0 bases short, with 13 bases between. This CDR3 has 14 residues. Germline CDR1 is DFQATT and CDR2 is SNEGSKA (reference sequence).

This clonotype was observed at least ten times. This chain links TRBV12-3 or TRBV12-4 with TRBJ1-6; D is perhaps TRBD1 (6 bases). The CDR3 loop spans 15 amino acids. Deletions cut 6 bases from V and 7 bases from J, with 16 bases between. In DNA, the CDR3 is TGTGCCAGCAGCCTCCAGACAGGTCCAAATTCACCCCTCCACTTT. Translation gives CASSLQTGPNSPLHF.

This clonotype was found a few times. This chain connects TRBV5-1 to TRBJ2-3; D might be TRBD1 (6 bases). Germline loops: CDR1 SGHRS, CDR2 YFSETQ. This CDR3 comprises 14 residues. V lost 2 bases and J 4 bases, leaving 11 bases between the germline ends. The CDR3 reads CASSFQGHADTQYF. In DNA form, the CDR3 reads TGCGCCAGCAGCTTTCAGGGGCACGCAGATACGCAGTATTTT.

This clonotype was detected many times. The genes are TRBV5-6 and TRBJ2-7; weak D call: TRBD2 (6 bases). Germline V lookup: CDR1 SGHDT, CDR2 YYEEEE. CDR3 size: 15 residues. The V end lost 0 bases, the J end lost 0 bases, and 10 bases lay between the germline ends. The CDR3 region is CASSLGGLYSYEQYF. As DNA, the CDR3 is TGTGCCAGCAGCTTGGGTGGACTATACTCCTACGAGCAGTACTTC.

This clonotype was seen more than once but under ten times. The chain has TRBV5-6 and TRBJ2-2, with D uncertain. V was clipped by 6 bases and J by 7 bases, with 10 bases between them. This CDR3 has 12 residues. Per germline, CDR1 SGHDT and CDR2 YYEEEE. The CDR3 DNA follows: TGTGCCAGCAACCTTTTGTTCGGGGAGCTGTTTTTT. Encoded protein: CASNLLFGELFF.

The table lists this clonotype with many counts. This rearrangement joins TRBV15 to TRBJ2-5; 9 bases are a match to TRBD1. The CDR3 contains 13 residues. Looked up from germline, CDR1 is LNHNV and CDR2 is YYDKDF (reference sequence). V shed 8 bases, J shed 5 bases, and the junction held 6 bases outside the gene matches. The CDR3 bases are TGTGCCACCCTGGACAGGGGACGGGAGACCCAGTACTTC. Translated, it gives CATLDRGRETQYF. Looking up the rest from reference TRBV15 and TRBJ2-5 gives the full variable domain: DAMVIQNPRYQVTQFGKPVTLSCSQTLNHNVMYWYQQKSSQAPKLLFHYYDKDFNNEADTPDNFQSRRPNTSFCFLDIRSPGLGDTAMYLCATLDRGRETQYFGPGTRLLVL.

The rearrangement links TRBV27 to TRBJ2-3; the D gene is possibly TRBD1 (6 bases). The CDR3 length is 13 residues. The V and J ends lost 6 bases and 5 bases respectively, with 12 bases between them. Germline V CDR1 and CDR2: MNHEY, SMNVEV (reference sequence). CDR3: CASRFTGLDTQYF. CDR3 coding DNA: TGTGCCAGCAGATTTACAGGGTTAGATACGCAGTATTTT.

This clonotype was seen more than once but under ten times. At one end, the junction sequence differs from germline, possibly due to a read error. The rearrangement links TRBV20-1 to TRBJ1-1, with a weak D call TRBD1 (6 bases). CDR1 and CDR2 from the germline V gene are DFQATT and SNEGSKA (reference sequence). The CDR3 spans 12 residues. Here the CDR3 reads CSPRGGLFEAFF. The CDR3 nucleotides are TGCAGTCCTAGGGGGGGGCTATTTGAAGCTTTCTTT.

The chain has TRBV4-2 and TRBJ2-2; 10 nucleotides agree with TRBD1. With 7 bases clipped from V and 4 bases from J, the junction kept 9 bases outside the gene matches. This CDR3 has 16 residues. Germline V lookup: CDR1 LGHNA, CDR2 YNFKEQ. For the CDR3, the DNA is TGTGCCAGCATCCAGGGGACAGGGGCCGGCACCGGGGAGCTGTTTTTT. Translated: CASIQGTGAGTGELFF.

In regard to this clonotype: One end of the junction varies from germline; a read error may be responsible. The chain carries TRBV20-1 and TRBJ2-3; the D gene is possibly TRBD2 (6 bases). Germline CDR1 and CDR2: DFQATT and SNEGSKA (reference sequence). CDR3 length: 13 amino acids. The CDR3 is CSAGDWRENTQYF. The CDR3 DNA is TGCAGTGCTGGAGACTGGAGGGAGAATACGCAGTATTTT.

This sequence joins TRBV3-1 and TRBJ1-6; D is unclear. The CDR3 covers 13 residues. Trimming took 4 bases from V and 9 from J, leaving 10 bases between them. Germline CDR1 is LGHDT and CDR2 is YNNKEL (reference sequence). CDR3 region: CASSPDVGSPLHF. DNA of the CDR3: TGTGCCAGCAGCCCTGACGTTGGTTCACCCCTCCACTTT.

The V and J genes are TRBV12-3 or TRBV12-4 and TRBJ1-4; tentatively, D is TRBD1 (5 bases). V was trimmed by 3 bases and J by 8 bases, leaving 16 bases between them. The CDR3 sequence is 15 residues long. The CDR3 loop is CASSLGEGSGEKLFF. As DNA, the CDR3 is TGTGCCAGCAGTTTGGGAGAGGGGTCGGGAGAAAAACTGTTTTTT.

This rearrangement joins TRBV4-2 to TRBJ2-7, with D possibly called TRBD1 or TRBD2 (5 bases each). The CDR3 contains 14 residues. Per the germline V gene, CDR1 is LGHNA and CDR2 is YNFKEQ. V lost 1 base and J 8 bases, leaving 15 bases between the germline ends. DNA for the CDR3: TGTGCCAGCAGCCAAGGGGGACCCTCTGTGAAGCAGTACTTC. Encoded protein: CASSQGGPSVKQYF.

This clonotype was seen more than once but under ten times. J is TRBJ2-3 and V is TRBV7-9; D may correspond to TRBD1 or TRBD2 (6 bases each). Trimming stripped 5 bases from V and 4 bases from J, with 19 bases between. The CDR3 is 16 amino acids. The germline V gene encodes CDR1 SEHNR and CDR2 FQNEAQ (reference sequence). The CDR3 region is CASSPAVWGASDTQYF. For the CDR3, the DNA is TGTGCCAGCAGCCCTGCTGTGTGGGGGGCATCAGATACGCAGTATTTT.